This T cell receptor (beta chain) was observed in a study of CD8+CD57+ T cells in acquired aplastic anemia (dated by TCRdb to the late 2010s). Turning to the overall study: On average, sorted CD4+ and CD8+ cells yielded approximately 3 ug of extracted DNA, with a range of roughly 0.17 to 27.4 ug. Mean read counts for healthy donor samples were roughly 10 million for CD4+ cells and around 11 million for CD8+ cells. Points the paper makes about the study in general: Although 25 to 30 CD8+ CDR3 sequences were shared by patients and controls, these sequences appeared highly expressed in patients and within the immunodominant clones of patients. No significant difference in CD8+ Simpson's diversity was found between patients and healthy controls (P=0.060).

This clonotype was observed at least ten times. What antigen it recognizes has not been identified. The input lacks base qualities; no much larger clone sits a single base away. Genomic DNA was used as template for profiling of TCR beta VDJ combinations and CDR3 sequences. An Illumina HiSeq 2000 was used for TCR repertoire sequencing. In the authors' own workflow: TRBV/TRBJ rearrangement plots, CDR3 size and DJ length profiles, and Simpson's diversity index were used to evaluate the repertoires. The immunodominant clone was defined as the most abundant DNA sequence in deep sequencing data. CDR3 amino acid sequences were screened for sharing across subjects and compared with published repertoires and the VDJdb database. TCRdb reprocessing: public reads trimmed at Q25 with fastp, clones called with MiXCR, in-frame beta chains kept. Every entry covers one CDR3 protein and lists the most common genes and DNA from its rows. These V and J calls derive from TCRdb rather than the authors' analysis. This sample gives over 150,000 distinct CDR3 sequences in total; approximately 44% of them show up just once. 1.1% of the sample comes from the top ten.

TCR repertoires of sorted CD4+ and CD8+ blood T cells from severe aplastic anemia patients and healthy subjects were deep-sequenced in the study. Ficoll-Paque density gradient centrifugation was used to isolate peripheral blood mononuclear cells. Before DNA was extracted, CD4+ and CD8+ T cells were sorted using either FACS or magnetic beads. Sequenced sample: sorted CD4+, CD8+, or CD8+CD57+ T cells (not recorded which) from PBMCs. The source of this sequence is a human donor in good health.

The CDR3 protein sequence reads: CASCKADSGTTEAFF. At the DNA level, the sequence is TGTGCCAGCTGCAAGGCGGACAGTGGAACCACTGAAGCTTTCTTT. The chain couples TRBV2 to TRBJ1-1; the D gene is perhaps TRBD1, on 6 matching bases. From the cysteine through the phenylalanine, the CDR3 covers 15 amino acids. Only the CDR3 region is kept as DNA, spanning 45 bases read in frame from base 1. The V end loses 8 bases and the J end loses 4 bases, and a stretch of 20 bases separates them. CDR1 and CDR2 (SNHLY, FYNNEI) derive from the germline V gene.